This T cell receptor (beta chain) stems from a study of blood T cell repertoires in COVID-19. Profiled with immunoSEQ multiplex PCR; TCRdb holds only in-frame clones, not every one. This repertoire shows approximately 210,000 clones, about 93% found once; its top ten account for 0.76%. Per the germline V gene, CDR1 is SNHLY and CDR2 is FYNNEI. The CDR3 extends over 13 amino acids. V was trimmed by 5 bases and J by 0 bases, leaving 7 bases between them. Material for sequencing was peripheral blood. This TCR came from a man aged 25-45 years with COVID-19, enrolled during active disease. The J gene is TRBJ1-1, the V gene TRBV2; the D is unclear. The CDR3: CASSRVMNTEAFF. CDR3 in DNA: TGTGCCAGCAGTCGGGTTATGAACACTGAAGCTTTCTTT. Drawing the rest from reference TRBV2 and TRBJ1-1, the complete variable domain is EPEVTQTPSHQVTQMGQEVILRCVPISNHLYFYWYRQILGQKVEFLVSFYNNEISEKSEIFDDQFSVERPDGSNFTLKIRSTKLEDSAMYFCASSRVMNTEAFFGQGTRLTVV.